This T cell receptor (beta chain) was obtained from a study of Ad26.COV2.S vaccination and SARS-CoV-2 variants. Study at large: Enrollment placed the donor in the COV1001 Ad26.COV2.S trial arm. Findings of the study overall: Spike-specific TCR breadth was greater in vaccine than placebo recipients. Across vaccine and placebo recipients, the breadth of non-spike TCRs was similar.

Noted treatment: around 19 received Ad26.COV2.S at low or high dose, single or two shots; several received placebo; per-sample allocation not given. Collection of the samples took place on day 63 after the first injection of vaccine or placebo. Vaccination used an Ad26 vector expressing Wuhan-strain SARS-CoV-2 spike. About this clone itself: What it binds is not known.

The V gene end was trimmed by 5 bases and the J gene end by 9 bases; junction bases not matched to a gene: 6. Germline CDR1 and CDR2: SQVTM and ANQGSEA. The CDR3 runs to 14 residues. Data came from immunoSEQ multiplex PCR; TCRdb stores just in-frame clones and leaves some out. The sample lists about 480,000 clones; around 88% were seen once. Material: peripheral blood, obtained in a trial of Ad26.COV2.S vaccine versus placebo. This chain uses TRBV29-1 with TRBJ2-1; 14 bases fit TRBD2. The TCR was taken from a person between 18 and 65 years old who received the Ad26.COV2.S COVID-19 vaccine or a placebo. CDR3 DNA sequence: TGCAGCGTTCGACTAGCGGGAGGGCCTGGTGAGCAGTTCTTC. Translation gives CSVRLAGGPGEQFF.